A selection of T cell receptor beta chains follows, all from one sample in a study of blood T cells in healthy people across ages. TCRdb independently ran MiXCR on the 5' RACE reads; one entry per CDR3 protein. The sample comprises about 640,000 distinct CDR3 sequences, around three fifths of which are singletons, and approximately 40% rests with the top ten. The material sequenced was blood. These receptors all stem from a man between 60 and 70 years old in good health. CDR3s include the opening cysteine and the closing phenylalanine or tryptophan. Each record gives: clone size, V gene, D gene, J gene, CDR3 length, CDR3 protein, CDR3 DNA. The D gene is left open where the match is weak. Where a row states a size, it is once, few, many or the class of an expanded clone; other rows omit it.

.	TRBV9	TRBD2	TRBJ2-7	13	CATQPGGPGEQYF	TGTGCCACCCAACCGGGGGGGCCCGGTGAGCAGTACTTC
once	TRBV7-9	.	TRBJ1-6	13	CASRREEEGPLHF	TGTGCCAGCAGGAGAGAGGAGGAAGGACCCCTCCACTTT
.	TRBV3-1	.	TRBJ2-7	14	CASSQVGATYEQYF	TGTGCCAGCAGCCAAGTAGGGGCTACCTACGAGCAGTACTTC
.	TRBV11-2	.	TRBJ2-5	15	CAGSLIRARQETQYF	TGTGCCGGCAGCTTAATTAGGGCGCGTCAAGAGACCCAGTACTTC
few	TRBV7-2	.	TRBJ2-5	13	CASSLDPLGTQYF	TGTGCCAGCAGCTTAGACCCCTTGGGGACCCAGTACTTC
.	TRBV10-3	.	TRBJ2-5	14	CAISELSGLQEQYF	TGTGCCATCAGTGAACTTTCGGGTCTTCAGGAGCAGTACTTC
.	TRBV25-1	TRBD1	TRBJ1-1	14	CASGTDNRVTEAFF	TGTGCCAGCGGGACAGACAACAGGGTGACTGAAGCTTTCTTT
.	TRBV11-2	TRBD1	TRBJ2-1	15	CASSFDRGVYNEQFF	TGTGCCAGCAGCTTTGACAGGGGGGTATACAATGAGCAGTTCTTC
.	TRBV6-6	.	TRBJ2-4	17	CASGTHPGALAKNIQYF	TGTGCCAGCGGCACTCATCCGGGGGCCCTAGCCAAAAACATTCAGTACTTC
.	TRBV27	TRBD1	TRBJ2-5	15	CASSAKQGAGETQYF	TGTGCCAGCAGTGCTAAGCAGGGGGCAGGAGAGACCCAGTACTTC
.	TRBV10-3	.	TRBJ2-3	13	CAIRKGMTDTQYF	TGTGCCATCAGGAAAGGGATGACAGATACGCAGTATTTT